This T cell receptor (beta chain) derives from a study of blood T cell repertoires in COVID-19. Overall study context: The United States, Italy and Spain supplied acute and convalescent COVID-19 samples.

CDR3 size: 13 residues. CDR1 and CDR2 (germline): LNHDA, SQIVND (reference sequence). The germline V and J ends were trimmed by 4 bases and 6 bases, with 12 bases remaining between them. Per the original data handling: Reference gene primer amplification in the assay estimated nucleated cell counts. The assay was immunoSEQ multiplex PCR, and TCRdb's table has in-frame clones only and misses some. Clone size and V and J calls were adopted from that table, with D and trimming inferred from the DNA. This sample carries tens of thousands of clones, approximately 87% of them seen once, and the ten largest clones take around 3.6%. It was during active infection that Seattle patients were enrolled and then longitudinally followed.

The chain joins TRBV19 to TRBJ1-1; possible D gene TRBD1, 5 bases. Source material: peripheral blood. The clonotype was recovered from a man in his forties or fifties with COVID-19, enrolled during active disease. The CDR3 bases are TGTGCCAGTAGTACCTCCGGGACTTCTGAAGCTTTCTTT. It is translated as CASSTSGTSEAFF.